This is a list of T cell receptor beta chains from one sample in a study of cytomegalovirus exposure and HLA in healthy donors. Here immunoSEQ multiplex PCR was the method, and the copy in TCRdb shows in-frame clones only, minus some. The sample contains some 170,000 clones, around 86% of which appear only once. The sample consisted of PBMCs. The receptors come from a young man in good health and CMV-seropositive. CDR3s include the opening cysteine and the closing phenylalanine or tryptophan. Fields, in order: D gene, V gene, clone size, J gene, CDR3 DNA, CDR3 protein. A D gene is named only where the DNA matches it firmly. Where a row states a size, it is once, few, many or the class of an expanded clone; other rows omit it.

NA,TRBV19,few,TRBJ2-7,TGTGCCAGTAGTATCGGTCCGGGATCGGCCTACGAGCAGTACTTC,CASSIGPGSAYEQYF
NA,TRBV7-2,NA,TRBJ2-7,TGTGCCAGCAGCTTATGGCGGGCAAACTACGAGCAGTACTTC,CASSLWRANYEQYF
NA,TRBV4-3,NA,TRBJ1-1,TGCGCCAGCAGCCAAGATCAGGCGACTGAAGCTTTCTTT,CASSQDQATEAFF
NA,TRBV2,NA,TRBJ2-3,TGTGCCAGCAGTCCGACTAGTGCGATGCATACGCAGTATTTT,CASSPTSAMHTQYF
TRBD2,TRBV7-2,NA,TRBJ2-7,TGTGCCAGCAGCTTCGGTCTAGCGGACGAGCAGTACTTC,CASSFGLADEQYF
TRBD1,TRBV9,few,TRBJ1-2,TGTGCCAGCAGCGTCGGGAGTGACAGGGGGCTTAGCTACACCTTC,CASSVGSDRGLSYTF
NA,TRBV30,NA,TRBJ2-5,TGTGCCTGGAGTATAATCAGTACAGAACATTCACAAGAGACCCAGTACTTC,CAWSIISTEHSQETQYF
NA,TRBV7-9,NA,TRBJ2-7,TGTGCCAGCAGCTTAAAATCTGGCCCTTATTTTTACTTC,CASSLKSGPYFYF
NA,TRBV18,NA,TRBJ2-3,TGTGCCAGCTCACCACTACCATCGGGGAGCGGAGGGAGCACAGATACGCAGTATTTT,CASSPLPSGSGGSTDTQYF
TRBD2,TRBV19,NA,TRBJ2-2,TGTGCCAGTAGTCCACCCCCTACTAGCGGGGGATGGACCGGGGAGCTGTTTTTT,CASSPPPTSGGWTGELFF
NA,TRBV27,NA,TRBJ1-2,TGTGCCAGCAGTCCCTGGGGGGGGCAGGGCTATGGCTACACCTTC,CASSPWGGQGYGYTF
NA,TRBV9,NA,TRBJ1-6,TGTGCCAGCAGCGTAGCGGCAGGGCCTAATTCACCCCTCCACTTT,CASSVAAGPNSPLHF
NA,TRBV5-8,NA,TRBJ1-5,TGTGCCAGCAGGGACAGCCTTAATCAGCCCCAGCATTTT,CASRDSLNQPQHF
TRBD1,TRBV5-1,NA,TRBJ2-2,TGCGCCAGCCGAGGACAGGGGGTGACCGGGGAGCTGTTTTTT,CASRGQGVTGELFF
NA,TRBV5-8,NA,TRBJ2-7,TGTGCCAGCAGCACGGGGGTGGAGCAGTACTTC,CASSTGVEQYF
TRBD2,TRBV30,once,TRBJ2-5,TGTGCCTGGAGTGGGGGAGCGGGGCTGAGAGAGACCCAGTACTTC,CAWSGGAGLRETQYF
NA,TRBV7-9,NA,TRBJ1-3,TGTGCCAGCAGCCTCACAGGGCTTTCTGGAAACACCATATATTTT,CASSLTGLSGNTIYF
NA,TRBV5-1,NA,TRBJ1-2,TGCGCCAGCAGCACGGACAGTAACTATGGCTACACCTTC,CASSTDSNYGYTF
TRBD1,TRBV27,NA,TRBJ1-5,TGTGCCAGCAGTTCATACCGGGGGAGACAGGGGGCTTTTCAGCCCCAGCATTTT,CASSSYRGRQGAFQPQHF
NA,TRBV29-1,once,TRBJ2-7,TGCAGCACCCTGTCGGGGTCTCCTACGCAGCAGTACTTC,CSTLSGSPTQQYF
TRBD2,TRBV2,NA,TRBJ2-3,TGTGCCAGCAGTTCCGGACTAGCGGGAGGAATTTTT,CASSSGLAGGIF
NA,TRBV28,NA,TRBJ1-5,TGTGCCAGCAGTCAGGACAGCCAAAGCAATCAGCCCCAGCATTTT,CASSQDSQSNQPQHF
TRBD2,TRBV7-2,NA,TRBJ2-5,TGTGCCAGCAGCTTCACTAGCGGGAGGGCCTTAGCTGGAACCCAGTACTTC,CASSFTSGRALAGTQYF
NA,TRBV7-9,NA,TRBJ2-5,TGTGCCAGCAGCTTTTATTCACAGGGTGAGACCCAGTACTTC,CASSFYSQGETQYF
NA,TRBV7-2,NA,TRBJ1-4,TGTGCCAGCAGCCCGCAGGGGAGAGATAATGAAAAACTGTTTTTT,CASSPQGRDNEKLFF
NA,TRBV19,NA,TRBJ1-3,TGTGCCAGTAAATTCGCCCAACCCCTACAGGGCAGATTGGATCATGGCACCATATATTTT,CASKFAQPLQGRLDHGTIYF
NA,TRBV2,NA,TRBJ2-1,TGTGCCAGCAAAATAGTGAGACTAGACGGCGGTGAGCAGTTCTTC,CASKIVRLDGGEQFF
NA,TRBV5-4,NA,TRBJ2-4,TGTGCCAGCAGCTTGGGAGGGGGGGCAAGTATCGGAAACATTCAGTACTTC,CASSLGGGASIGNIQYF
TRBD1,TRBV4-2,NA,TRBJ2-1,TGTGCCAGCAGCCACGAGGGACAGGGGACGTGGAATGAGCAGTTCTTC,CASSHEGQGTWNEQFF
TRBD2,TRBV4-2,NA,TRBJ2-1,TGTGCCAGCAGCCAAGAGGCGAATAGCGGGAGCAATGAGCAGTTCTTC,CASSQEANSGSNEQFF
NA,TRBV19,NA,TRBJ1-1,TGTGCCAGTAGTTCTCTTACAGTGTTAGAAGCTTTCTTT,CASSSLTVLEAFF
TRBD2,TRBV4-3,NA,TRBJ2-3,TGCGCCAGCAGCCAAGATATGTGGAGCGGGGGCACAGATACGCAGTATTTT,CASSQDMWSGGTDTQYF
NA,TRBV6-6,few,TRBJ1-3,TGTGCCAGCAGTTATTACTCGGTCTCTGGAAACACCATATATTTT,CASSYYSVSGNTIYF
TRBD1,TRBV13,NA,TRBJ2-4,TGTGCCAGCAGCTCCGGACAGGGTTTTCAAAACATTCAGTACTTC,CASSSGQGFQNIQYF
NA,TRBV5-1,NA,TRBJ2-3,TGCGCCAGCAGCTTACCCGGAGATACGCAGTATTTT,CASSLPGDTQYF
TRBD2,TRBV7-3,NA,TRBJ2-1,TGTGCCAGCAGCCCAGTAGCGGGCTCCTACAATGAGCAGTTCTTC,CASSPVAGSYNEQFF
TRBD2,TRBV7-2,once,TRBJ2-3,TGTGCCAGCAGCTTAGGACTAGCGGGGGGACCTAGCACAGATACGCAGTATTTT,CASSLGLAGGPSTDTQYF
TRBD2,TRBV9,NA,TRBJ2-7,TGTGCCAGCAGCGTAGGCCTAGCGGGGGGCCGGTGGGAGCAGTACTTC,CASSVGLAGGRWEQYF
NA,TRBV4-3,NA,TRBJ2-3,TGCGCCAGCAGCCAAGATGGTCGCCAGACAGATACGCAGTATTTT,CASSQDGRQTDTQYF
NA,TRBV6-1,NA,TRBJ2-3,TGTGCCAGCAGTAGGCTAGGAATGAGCACAGATACGCAGTATTTT,CASSRLGMSTDTQYF
TRBD2,TRBV6-9,NA,TRBJ2-5,TGTGCCAGCAGGATACTAGCGGGAGAGTTAGAGACCCAGTACTTC,CASRILAGELETQYF
NA,TRBV7-9,few,TRBJ1-2,TGTGCCAGCACCCTAAGGGGACTATATGGCTACACCTTC,CASTLRGLYGYTF
NA,TRBV28,NA,TRBJ1-2,TGTGCCAGCACCACCGGGCGGGGGGGCTACACCTTC,CASTTGRGGYTF
NA,TRBV19,NA,TRBJ2-3,TGTGCCAGTAGTAGGGGGGGCCTCGGGTATACGCAGTATTTT,CASSRGGLGYTQYF
NA,TRBV29-1,NA,TRBJ2-5,TGCAGCGTTGGGGCAGTCCAAGAGACCCAGTACTTC,CSVGAVQETQYF
NA,TRBV5-1,NA,TRBJ2-1,TGCGCCAGCAGCTTGGGAGGGAGTGAGCAGTTCTTC,CASSLGGSEQFF
TRBD1,TRBV7-2,NA,TRBJ1-1,TGTGCCAGCAGCTTATCCCCGACAGGGGTGATATGGTGGAACACTGAAGCTTTCTTT,CASSLSPTGVIWWNTEAFF
NA,TRBV7-9,NA,TRBJ2-7,TGTGCCAGCAGCTCAGCCTCCGGGGGCGAGCAGTACTTC,CASSSASGGEQYF
NA,TRBV10-3,NA,TRBJ1-5,TGTGCCATCAGTGAAAGGGCAGGGGCTCAGCCCCAGCATTTT,CAISERAGAQPQHF
NA,TRBV27,NA,TRBJ1-2,TGTGCCAGCAGTTTATCGCAGGGGCGCTATGGCTACACCTTC,CASSLSQGRYGYTF
NA,TRBV6-5,NA,TRBJ2-7,TGTGCCATCGGAACAAAGGAGTACGAGCAGTACTTC,CAIGTKEYEQYF
TRBD2,TRBV27,NA,TRBJ2-1,TGTGCCAGTCGAAGGGGGGGACTAGCGGGGGGCAGTAGCAATGAGCAGTTCTTC,CASRRGGLAGGSSNEQFF
NA,TRBV28,once,TRBJ2-7,TGTGCCAGCAGTTACCCGAACAGAGCCCAGACTACGAAGCAGTACTTC,CASSYPNRAQTTKQYF
TRBD1,TRBV5-6,NA,TRBJ2-7,TGTGCCAGCAGCCCCCGGGGACAGGGAGCTACGGAGCAGTACTTC,CASSPRGQGATEQYF